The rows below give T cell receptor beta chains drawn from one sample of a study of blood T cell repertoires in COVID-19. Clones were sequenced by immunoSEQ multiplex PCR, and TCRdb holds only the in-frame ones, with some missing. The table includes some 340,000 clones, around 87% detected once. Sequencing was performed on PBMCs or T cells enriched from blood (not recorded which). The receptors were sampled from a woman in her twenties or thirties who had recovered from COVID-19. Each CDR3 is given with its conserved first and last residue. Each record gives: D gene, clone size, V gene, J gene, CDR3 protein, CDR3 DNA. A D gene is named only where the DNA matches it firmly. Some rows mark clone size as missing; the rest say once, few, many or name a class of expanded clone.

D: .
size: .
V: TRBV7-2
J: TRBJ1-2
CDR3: CASSLHQGKFYGYTF
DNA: TGTGCCAGCAGCTTACATCAGGGTAAATTCTATGGCTACACCTTC

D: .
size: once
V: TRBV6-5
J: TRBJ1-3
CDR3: CASSYSGASGNTIYF
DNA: TGTGCCAGCAGTTACTCGGGGGCTTCTGGAAACACCATATATTTT

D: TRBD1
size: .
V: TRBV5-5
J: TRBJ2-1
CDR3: CASSLAVGTGLGEQFF
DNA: TGTGCCAGCAGCTTGGCCGTCGGGACAGGTTTAGGGGAGCAGTTCTTC

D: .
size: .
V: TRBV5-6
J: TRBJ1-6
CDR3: CASSLYLQEYNSPLHF
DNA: TGTGCCAGCAGCTTGTACTTACAGGAATATAATTCACCCCTCCACTTT

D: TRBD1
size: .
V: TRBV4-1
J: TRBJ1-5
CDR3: CASSQPRQGGNQPQHF
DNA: TGCGCCAGCAGCCAACCGAGACAGGGAGGCAATCAGCCCCAGCATTTT

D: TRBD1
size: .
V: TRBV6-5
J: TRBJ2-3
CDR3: CASSDGQGRTDTQYF
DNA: TGTGCCAGCAGCGACGGACAGGGTCGCACAGATACGCAGTATTTT

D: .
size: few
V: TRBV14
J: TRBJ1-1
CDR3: CASSQNRANTEAFF
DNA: TGTGCCAGCAGCCAAAACAGGGCCAACACTGAAGCTTTCTTT

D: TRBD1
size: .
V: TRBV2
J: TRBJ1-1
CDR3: CASIGPPGQGQANTEAFF
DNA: TGTGCCAGCATAGGTCCCCCCGGACAGGGCCAAGCAAACACTGAAGCTTTCTTT

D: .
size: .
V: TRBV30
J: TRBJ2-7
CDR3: CAWSAGSPEQYF
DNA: TGTGCCTGGAGTGCAGGTTCTCCCGAGCAGTACTTC

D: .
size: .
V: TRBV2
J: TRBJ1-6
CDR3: CASSATTRGALSPLHF
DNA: TGTGCCAGCAGCGCTACGACACGGGGGGCGCTTTCACCCCTCCACTTT

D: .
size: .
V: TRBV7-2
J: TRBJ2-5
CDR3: CASSLVVGLQETQYF
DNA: TGTGCCAGCAGCTTAGTAGTTGGGCTCCAAGAGACCCAGTACTTC

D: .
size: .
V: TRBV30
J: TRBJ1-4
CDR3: CAWKTGTQTNEKLFF
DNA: TGTGCCTGGAAAACGGGGACTCAAACTAATGAAAAACTGTTTTTT

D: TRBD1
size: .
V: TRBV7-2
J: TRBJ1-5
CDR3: CASSPTGKFGQPQHF
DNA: TGTGCCAGCAGCCCGACAGGGAAATTTGGCCAGCCCCAGCATTTT

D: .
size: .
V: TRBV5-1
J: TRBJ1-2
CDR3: CASSLAPGNYGYTF
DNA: TGCGCCAGCAGCTTGGCTCCAGGGAACTATGGCTACACCTTC

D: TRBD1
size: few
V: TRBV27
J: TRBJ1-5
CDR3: CASSSLDRGSNQPQHF
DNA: TGTGCCAGCAGTTCGCTGGACAGGGGCTCAAATCAGCCCCAGCATTTT

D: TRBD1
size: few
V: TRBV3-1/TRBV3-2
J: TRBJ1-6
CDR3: CASSQVWGTANSPLHF
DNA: TGTGCCAGCAGCCAAGTCTGGGGGACAGCAAATTCACCCCTCCACTTT

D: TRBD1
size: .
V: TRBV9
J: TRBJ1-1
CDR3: CASSPYRTGKGTEAFF
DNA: TGTGCCAGCAGCCCCTACAGGACAGGGAAGGGGACTGAAGCTTTCTTT

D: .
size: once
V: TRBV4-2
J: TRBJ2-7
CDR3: CASSQAQVYEQYF
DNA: TGTGCCAGCAGCCAAGCCCAGGTCTACGAGCAGTACTTC

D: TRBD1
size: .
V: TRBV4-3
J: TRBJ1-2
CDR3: CASSLRTGNYGYTF
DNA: TGCGCCAGCAGCCTAAGGACAGGGAACTATGGCTACACCTTC

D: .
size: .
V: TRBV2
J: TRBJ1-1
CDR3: CASSPYTEAFF
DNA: TGTGCCAGCAGTCCTTACACTGAAGCTTTCTTT

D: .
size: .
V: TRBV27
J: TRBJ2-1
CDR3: CASSLSGNNEQFF
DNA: TGTGCCAGCAGTTTATCCGGGAACAATGAGCAGTTCTTC

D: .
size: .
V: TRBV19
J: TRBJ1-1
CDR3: CASSNIWGANTEAFF
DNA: TGTGCCAGTAGTAACATCTGGGGAGCGAACACTGAAGCTTTCTTT

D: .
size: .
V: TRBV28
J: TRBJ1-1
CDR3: CASNSLGPGTEAFF
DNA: TGTGCCAGCAACTCCCTCGGCCCGGGCACTGAAGCTTTCTTT

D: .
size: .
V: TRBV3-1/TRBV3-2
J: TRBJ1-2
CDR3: CASSDPGAEGYTF
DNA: TGTGCCAGCAGCGACCCAGGGGCGGAAGGCTACACCTTC

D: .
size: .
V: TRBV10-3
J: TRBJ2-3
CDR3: CAINVAGTDTQYF
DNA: TGTGCCATCAACGTAGCGGGCACAGATACGCAGTATTTT

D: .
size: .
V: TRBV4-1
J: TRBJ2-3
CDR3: CASSPGTYPTDTQYF
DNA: TGCGCCAGCAGTCCAGGTACTTACCCCACAGATACGCAGTATTTT

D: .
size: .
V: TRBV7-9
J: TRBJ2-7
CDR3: CASSLEAGGRNEQYF
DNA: TGTGCCAGCAGCTTAGAGGCAGGGGGGAGGAACGAGCAGTACTTC

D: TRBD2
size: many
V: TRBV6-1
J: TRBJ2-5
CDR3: CASSEELAVYQETQYF
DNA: TGTGCCAGCAGTGAGGAGCTAGCGGTGTACCAAGAGACCCAGTACTTC